These T cell receptor beta chains were read from a single sample in a study of blood T cells in healthy people across ages. MiXCR, applied by TCRdb to the 5' RACE reads, yields one record per CDR3 protein. Altogether roughly 800,000 distinct CDR3 sequences are present, about three fifths being singletons, with the ten largest covering about 20%. Sequenced sample: blood. All receptors derive from a man in his thirties or forties in good health. CDR3s leave out the opening cysteine and the closing phenylalanine or tryptophan. A row's size may be missing; if present it is once, few, many or a size class.

v_call	cdr3_length	j_call	clone_size	cdr3_aa
TRBV7-2	12	TRBJ1-2	-	ASSQGQGIYGYT
TRBV16	12	TRBJ2-7	few	ASSLTRGSYEQY
TRBV4-3	14	TRBJ1-1	few	ASSPARTGVGTEAF
TRBV4-2	11	TRBJ2-3	many	ASSQVGFGTQY
TRBV6-5	13	TRBJ2-6	once	ASSYSRAGANVLT
TRBV29-1	13	TRBJ2-6	-	SVIGQFSGANVLT
TRBV7-9	13	TRBJ1-4	-	ASSLPGRENEKLF
TRBV12-3/TRBV12-4	16	TRBJ1-6	-	ASSFSSTGTPLNSPLH
TRBV4-1	13	TRBJ1-5	-	ASSQVDISNQPQH
TRBV7-9	12	TRBJ2-2	-	ASAAGVNTGELF
TRBV30	11	TRBJ1-2	-	AWSRTGEGGYT
TRBV9	11	TRBJ1-6	-	ASSVDMVSPLH
TRBV7-2	14	TRBJ2-5	-	ASSLVRDRGQETQY
TRBV28	12	TRBJ2-7	once	ASSLFGLTYEQY
TRBV25-1	13	TRBJ2-1	-	ASSDGTRGYNEQF
TRBV28	10	TRBJ1-4	-	ASNQGSEKLF
TRBV6-2/TRBV6-3	13	TRBJ2-7	few	ASSYTTEPLNEQY
TRBV29-1	12	TRBJ1-1	-	SVEDIGTSTEAF
TRBV6-2/TRBV6-3	14	TRBJ2-1	-	ASSPPGGRSYNEQF
TRBV6-2/TRBV6-3	14	TRBJ2-1	-	ASSYIAGRGSDEQF
TRBV10-3	9	-	-	AISTGYEQY
TRBV20-1	16	TRBJ2-5	few	SARFPQGQAGVQETQY
TRBV28	12	TRBJ2-3	-	ASRSGPRTDTQY
TRBV12-3/TRBV12-4	12	-	-	ASNRGQAQETQF
TRBV7-2	14	TRBJ1-2	-	ASSLQQEILNYGYT
TRBV5-5	12	TRBJ2-1	-	ASSLGLVSHEQF
TRBV5-8	12	TRBJ1-2	-	ASSTRQGLYGYT
TRBV6-2/TRBV6-3	11	TRBJ2-7	-	ASSPVASYEQY
TRBV7-2	13	TRBJ2-7	-	ASSLNQGGSYEQY
TRBV6-5	13	-	-	ASSYSSAEGYIQY
TRBV10-3	13	TRBJ2-2	-	AISGDRAATGELF
TRBV11-1	13	TRBJ2-7	-	ASSTKGTVTYEQY
TRBV3-1	13	TRBJ2-1	-	ASSQAAHSYNEQF
TRBV5-1	14	TRBJ2-5	-	AGSSFAGQGRETQY
TRBV20-1	11	TRBJ2-7	-	SARKRASYEQY
TRBV7-2	14	TRBJ2-2	-	ASSQTSGANTGELF
TRBV7-2	11	TRBJ2-7	-	ASSLGRSDEQY
TRBV15	14	TRBJ2-7	-	ATSRDKGQALKEQY
TRBV7-2	13	TRBJ1-6	-	ASSPTAGFSSPLH
TRBV2	12	TRBJ1-3	few	ASSETVSGNTIY
TRBV9	13	TRBJ2-7	-	ASSVSGQPSYEQY